The entry below gives a single T cell receptor (beta chain) sequence along with its context. This record comes from a study of blood T cell repertoires in COVID-19. About the study: T cells, B-cell-depleted T cells, or PBMCs provided the cDNA or gDNA that served as material.

The germline V and J ends were trimmed by 1 base and 6 bases, with 6 bases remaining between them. Germline CDR1 and CDR2: GTSNPN and SVGIG (reference sequence). The CDR3 runs to 12 residues. TCRdb keeps only in-frame clones here, not all; method: immunoSEQ multiplex PCR. The sample yields 300,000 to 450,000 clones, roughly nine tenths seen once. Sequencing used peripheral blood. This clonotype was obtained from a woman in her thirties with COVID-19, enrolled during active disease. The gene calls are TRBV30 and TRBJ2-2; D unresolved. CDR3 loop: CAWSERAGELFF. CDR3 DNA: TGTGCCTGGAGTGAACGGGCCGGGGAGCTGTTTTTT.